These 16 T cell receptor beta chains came from one sample sequenced in a study of blood T cell repertoires in COVID-19. Profiling relied on immunoSEQ multiplex PCR, and the TCRdb table lists in-frame clones only, not all of them. The sample includes under 250,000 clones, approximately 87% seen only once; the top ten take around 5.9%. Sequenced material: peripheral blood. The receptors come from a man aged 55 to 70 with acute or convalescent COVID-19.

This rearrangement joins TRBV7-2 to TRBJ2-5, with D uncertain. In germline, CDR1 is SGHTA, CDR2 FQGNSA. The CDR3 runs to 12 residues. Trimming shortened V by 8 bases and J by 5 bases, and 12 bases separated the two germline ends. The CDR3 DNA reads as TGTGCCAGCTTTCCTGGCAGGGAGACCCAGTACTTC. It codes for CASFPGRETQYF.

The chain uses TRBV27 and TRBJ1-5; 8 positions agree with TRBD1. The V gene's germline CDR1 is MNHEY and CDR2 SMNVEV (reference sequence). The CDR3 is 14 amino acids. J gave up 4 bases and V 6 bases, and 5 bases lay outside the gene matches. CDR3 amino acids: CASRPGGFNQPQHF. The CDR3 DNA is TGTGCCAGCAGGCCAGGGGGCTTTAATCAGCCCCAGCATTTT.

The chain combines TRBV7-9 with TRBJ1-2; D gene ambiguous. The germline CDR1 and CDR2 sequences are SEHNR and FQNEAQ (reference sequence). The CDR3 has 13 amino acids. V lost 1 base and J 8 bases, leaving 11 bases between the germline ends. The CDR3 bases are TGTGCCAGCAGCTTAGGAGGAGGGTTGGGCTACACCTTC. Protein: CASSLGGGLGYTF.

This rearrangement joins TRBV5-6 to TRBJ2-7; TRBD2 might be the D (6 bases). Germline V CDR1 and CDR2: SGHDT, YYEEEE. This CDR3 is built from 13 residues. V gave up 4 bases and J gave up 3 bases, with 11 bases separating them. In nucleotides, the CDR3 is TGTGCCAGCAGCCCGGGACTGCGCTACGAGCAGTACTTC. Protein: CASSPGLRYEQYF. Based on the CDR3 plus reference TRBV5-6 and TRBJ2-7, the full variable domain is DAGVTQSPTHLIKTRGQQVTLRCSPKSGHDTVSWYQQALGQGPQFIFQYYEEEERQRGNFPDRFSGHQFPNYSSELNVNALLLGDSALYLCASSPGLRYEQYFGPGTRLTVT.

V usage is TRBV4-2 and J usage is TRBJ1-2; unclear D gene. Between the trimmed V and J ends, which lost 1 base and 4 bases, there was a span of 22 bases. CDR1 and CDR2 (germline): LGHNA, YNFKEQ. The CDR3 runs 18 residues. CDR3 coding DNA: TGTGCCAGCAGCCAAGTATTTAGCGGTAAGGGTGCAAGCTATGGCTACACCTTC. It is translated as CASSQVFSGKGASYGYTF.

This chain connects TRBV4-3 to TRBJ1-5; D is unclear. V lost 1 base and J lost 9, with 10 bases in between. This CDR3 has 13 amino acids. CDR1 and CDR2 (germline): LGHNA, YSLEER. CDR3 amino acids: CASSQGVRGPQHF. For the CDR3, the DNA is TGCGCCAGCAGCCAAGGTGTTCGAGGGCCCCAGCATTTT.

The rearrangement uses TRBV9 and TRBJ2-3; 8 bases are shared with TRBD1. The CDR3 runs to 15 residues. Unmatched junction bases numbered 5, after V lost 3 bases and J lost 2 bases. Per germline, CDR1 SGDLS and CDR2 YYNGEE. CDR3 in DNA: TGTGCCAGCAGCGAAATGGGACAGGCCACAGATACGCAGTATTTT. Translated: CASSEMGQATDTQYF.

The J gene is TRBJ2-3, the V gene TRBV4-3; D ambiguous. V gave up 1 base and J gave up 0 bases, with 8 bases separating them. This CDR3 is built from 15 residues. The germline gives CDR1 LGHNA, CDR2 YSLEER. The CDR3 sequence: CASSQGQASTDTQYF. The CDR3, as DNA: TGCGCCAGCAGCCAAGGTCAGGCGAGCACAGATACGCAGTATTTT.

The chain couples TRBV5-1 to TRBJ2-7; perhaps TRBD2 as D (5 bases). The ends were cut back, 3 bases at V and 1 base at J, with 5 bases in the middle. The length of the CDR3 is 12 residues. Germline values: CDR1 SGHRS, CDR2 YFSETQ. CDR3 loop: CASSSGSYEQYF. The CDR3, as DNA: TGCGCCAGCAGCTCGGGGTCCTACGAGCAGTACTTC.

The table lists this clone with a count of one. V gene TRBV7-3 combines with J gene TRBJ1-1, with TRBD1 as a possible D gene (5 bases). V was shortened by 2 bases and J by 4 bases, with 11 bases between the two germline ends. Looked up from germline, CDR1 is SGHTA and CDR2 is FQGTGA. The CDR3 contains 14 residues. The CDR3 nucleotides are TGTGCCAGCAGCTTAGTCGGGCAGGGCACTGAAGCTTTCTTT. Protein: CASSLVGQGTEAFF.

This rearrangement joins TRBV6-5 to TRBJ1-3; no clear D gene. The germline V gene has CDR1 MNHEY and CDR2 SVGAGI. This CDR3 is built from 13 residues. V was pared by 2 bases and J by 3 bases, with 5 bases between. In nucleotides, the CDR3 is TGTGCCAGCAGTTACGCCGGTGGAAACACCATATATTTT. Translation gives CASSYAGGNTIYF.

This clone was found once. The rearrangement uses TRBV5-1 and TRBJ1-2; D perhaps matches TRBD1 (5 bases). The CDR3 loop spans 14 amino acids. Germline V gene lookup returns CDR1 SGHRS and CDR2 YFSETQ. The ends were cut back, 4 bases at V and 3 bases at J, with 13 bases in the middle. CDR3 amino acids: CASSPGGGDYGYTF. CDR3 DNA: TGCGCCAGCAGCCCCGGCGGGGGGGACTATGGCTACACCTTC.

This clone was seen only once. The chain couples TRBV21-1 to TRBJ1-1; the table gives TRBD1 as D, unverified against the DNA. TRBV21-1 is shown as a pseudogene. CDR3 length: 16 residues. This CDR3 is CASSKALYRQAVEAFF. The CDR3 DNA reads as TGTGCCAGCAGCAAAGCGCTTTATCGGCAGGCCGTGGAAGCTTTCTTT.

The chain combines TRBV11-3 with TRBJ2-4; TRBD1 agrees at 9 bases. Trimming removed 3 bases from V and 6 bases from J; junction bases left unmatched: 3. Germline V gene data show CDR1 as SGHNT and CDR2 as YENEEA. The CDR3 has 14 amino acids. As DNA, the CDR3 is TGTGCCAGCAGCTTCTCGGGACAGGGAAACATTCAGTACTTC. It translates to CASSFSGQGNIQYF.

The rearrangement links TRBV19 to TRBJ1-6; TRBD1 matches 8 bases. Per the germline V gene, CDR1 is LNHDA and CDR2 is SQIVND (reference sequence). J gave up 7 bases and V 5 bases, and 13 bases lay outside the gene matches. This CDR3 is 17 amino acids long. Here the CDR3 reads CASSPSPTGVRNSPLHF. For the CDR3, the DNA is TGTGCCAGTAGTCCATCCCCGACAGGGGTTAGGAATTCACCCCTCCACTTT.

The V gene is TRBV6-5, the J gene TRBJ1-3, with D uncertain. The CDR3 totals 14 residues. V was trimmed by 7 bases and J by 4 bases, leaving 14 bases between them. Germline CDR1 reads MNHEY; CDR2 reads SVGAGI. The CDR3, as DNA: TGTGCCAGCATCCCTCCGGGGATCGGAAACACCATATATTTT. It yields the protein CASIPPGIGNTIYF.